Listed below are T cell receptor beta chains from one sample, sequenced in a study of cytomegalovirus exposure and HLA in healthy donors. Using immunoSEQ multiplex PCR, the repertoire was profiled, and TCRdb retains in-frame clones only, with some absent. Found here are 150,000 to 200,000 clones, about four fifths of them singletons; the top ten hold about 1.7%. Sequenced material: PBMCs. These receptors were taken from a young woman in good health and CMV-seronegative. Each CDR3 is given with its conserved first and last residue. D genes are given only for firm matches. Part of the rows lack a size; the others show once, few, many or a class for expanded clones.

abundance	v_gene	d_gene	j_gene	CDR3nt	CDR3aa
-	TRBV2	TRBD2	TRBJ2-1	TGTGCCAGCAGTGAACTGGCTAGCGGGAACTACAATGAGCAGTTCTTC	CASSELASGNYNEQFF
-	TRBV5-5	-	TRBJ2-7	TGTGCCAGCAGCTTCTACGAAGCCCTAAACGAGCAGTACTTC	CASSFYEALNEQYF
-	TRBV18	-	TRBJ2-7	TGTGCCAGCTCACCAGCCGGGGACTCCTCCTACGAGCAGTACTTC	CASSPAGDSSYEQYF
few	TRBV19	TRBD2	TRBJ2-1	TGTGCCAGTAGTATAGGTCGCGGGAGGGGAGTCTCCTACAATGAGCAGTTCTTC	CASSIGRGRGVSYNEQFF
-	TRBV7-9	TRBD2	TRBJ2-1	TGTGCCAGCAGCGACGGGAGGAGATTGGATGATGAGCAGTTCTTC	CASSDGRRLDDEQFF
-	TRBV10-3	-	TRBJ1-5	TGTGCCATCAGTGAGAGTGGGGGGACTTATCAGCCCCAGCATTTT	CAISESGGTYQPQHF
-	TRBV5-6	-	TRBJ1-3	TGTGCCAGCAGCTTGTATGCAGGGGTCTCTGGAAACACCATATATTTT	CASSLYAGVSGNTIYF
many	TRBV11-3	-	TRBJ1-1	TGTGCCAGCAGCCACAGGGTAATGGGGAACACTGAAGCTTTCTTT	CASSHRVMGNTEAFF
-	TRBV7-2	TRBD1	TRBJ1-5	TGTGCCAGCAGCCGGACAGGGTTAATCAATCAGCCCCAGCATTTT	CASSRTGLINQPQHF
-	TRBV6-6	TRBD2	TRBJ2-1	TGTGCCAGCAGCTCCGCCGGAGCGGGAGGCTACAATGAGCAGTTCTTC	CASSSAGAGGYNEQFF
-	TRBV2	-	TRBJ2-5	TGTGCCAGCAGTACCGGGTCGGCTGAGACCCAGTACTTC	CASSTGSAETQYF
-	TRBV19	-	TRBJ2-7	TGTGCCAGTAGTATACTATCGGACGGGACCTACGAGCAGTACTTC	CASSILSDGTYEQYF
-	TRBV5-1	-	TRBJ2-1	TGCGCCAGCAGCTTGGCACGGAGCTCCTACAATGAGCAGTTCTTC	CASSLARSSYNEQFF
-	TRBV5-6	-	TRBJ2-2	TGTGCCAGCAGCCCCAGACTCCTTCGAGGGGGGGCCGGGGAGCTGTTTTTT	CASSPRLLRGGAGELFF
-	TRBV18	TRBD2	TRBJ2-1	TGTGCCAGCTCACTCCCTAGCGGGCCCACCTACAATGAGCAGTTCTTC	CASSLPSGPTYNEQFF
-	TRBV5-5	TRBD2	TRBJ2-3	TGTGCCAGCAGCCCACCGGGACTACCCGTAGATACGCAGTATTTT	CASSPPGLPVDTQYF
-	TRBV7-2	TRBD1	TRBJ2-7	TGTGCCAGCGGGCAGGGGGCCCACGAGCAGTACTTC	CASGQGAHEQYF
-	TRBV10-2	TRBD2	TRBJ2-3	TGCGCCAGCAGTGAAACTAGCGGGGAGACTAGCACAGATACGCAGTATTTT	CASSETSGETSTDTQYF
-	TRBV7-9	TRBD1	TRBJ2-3	TGTTCCAGCAGCTTGGGACAGGGAAGTTACGCAGATACGCAGTATTTT	CSSSLGQGSYADTQYF
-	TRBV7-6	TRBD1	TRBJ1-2	TGTGCCAGCAGCTTAGACACCCCGACAGGGAATAACTATGGCTACACCTTC	CASSLDTPTGNNYGYTF
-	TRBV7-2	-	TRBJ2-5	TGTGCCAGCAGCCGGCAGGGGGGAGAGACCCAGTACTTC	CASSRQGGETQYF
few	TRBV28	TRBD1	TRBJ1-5	TGTGCCAGCAGTTTAGGTGGAACAGGGGGGCATCAGCCCCAGCATTTT	CASSLGGTGGHQPQHF
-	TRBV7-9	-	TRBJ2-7	TGTGCCAGCAGCCTCGGTGATCACTACGAGCAGTACTTC	CASSLGDHYEQYF
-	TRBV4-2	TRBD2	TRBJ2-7	TGTGCCAGCAGCCAAGCTCCGCGGGAGGGGTCCTACGAGCAGTACTTC	CASSQAPREGSYEQYF
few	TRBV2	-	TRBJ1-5	TGTGCCAGCAGTTATCAGAATCAGCCCCAGCATTTT	CASSYQNQPQHF
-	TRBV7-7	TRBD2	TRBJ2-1	TGTGCCAGCAGCTTTCAACTAGCGGGGGTCAATGAGCAGTTCTTC	CASSFQLAGVNEQFF